One sample yielded the 2 T cell receptor beta chains listed below, sequenced in a study of cytomegalovirus exposure and HLA in healthy donors. PCR involved 60 Vbeta and 13 Jbeta primers. TCRdb keeps only in-frame clones here, not all; method: immunoSEQ multiplex PCR. This table has 85,000 to 90,000 clones, roughly 84% appearing once. The sample was PBMCs. The receptors shown here come from a young man in good health and CMV-seronegative.

The V call is TRBV10-3, the J call TRBJ1-4; TRBD1 agrees at 8 bases. The CDR3 covers 13 residues. Unmatched junction bases numbered 0, after V lost 2 bases and J lost 7 bases. CDR1 ENHRY and CDR2 SYGVKD come from the germline V gene. The CDR3 bases are TGTGCCATCAGTGAGACAGGGGGTGAAAAACTGTTTTTT. Translated, it gives CAISETGGEKLFF.

J is TRBJ1-6 and V is TRBV12-5; D is uncertain. There are 15 residues in the CDR3. The germline V gene encodes CDR1 LGHNT and CDR2 FRNRAP. V shed 3 bases and J shed 11 bases, with 17 bases lying between them. The DNA for the CDR3 is TGTGCTAGTGGTTTCCGACAACCGAAAACAGCACCCCTCCACTTT. This translates into CASGFRQPKTAPLHF. Full variable domain (missing parts from reference TRBV12-5 and TRBJ1-6): DARVTQTPRHKVTEMGQEVTMRCQPILGHNTVFWYRQTMMQGLELLAYFRNRAPLDDSGMPKDRFSAEMPDATLATLKIQPSEPRDSAVYFCASGFRQPKTAPLHFGNGTRLTVT.